Listed below are T cell receptor beta chains from one sample, sequenced in a study of blood T cell repertoires in COVID-19. Measured with immunoSEQ multiplex PCR; TCRdb has only the in-frame clones, and not every one. The data contain 200,000 to 250,000 clones, around 88% of them singletons. Specimen: peripheral blood. Receptors originate from a man aged 80 or over with acute or convalescent COVID-19. Each CDR3 is given with its conserved first and last residue. Each record gives: V gene, clone size, J gene, D gene, CDR3 protein, CDR3 DNA. The D gene is left open where the match is weak. For some rows the clone size is stated as once, few or many, or as a class when expanded; others skip it.

TRBV5-4	NA	TRBJ2-1	TRBD1	CASSPGDRGRNEQFF	TGTGCCAGCAGCCCCGGGGACAGGGGACGAAATGAGCAGTTCTTC
TRBV5-1	NA	TRBJ2-1	NA	CASSAGGDRVPYNEQFF	TGCGCCAGCAGCGCGGGAGGAGACAGGGTCCCCTACAATGAGCAGTTCTTC
TRBV18	once	TRBJ1-2	NA	CASSPRGKGYTF	TGTGCCAGCTCACCACGAGGGAAAGGCTACACCTTC
TRBV4-1	NA	TRBJ1-5	NA	CASSQYLGASLGNQPQHF	TGCGCCAGCAGCCAGTACCTTGGGGCATCCCTTGGCAATCAGCCCCAGCATTTT
TRBV12-5	NA	TRBJ1-3	NA	CASGPDSTFGNTIYF	TGTGCTAGTGGTCCTGACAGTACCTTCGGAAACACCATATATTTT
TRBV6-6	NA	TRBJ2-1	TRBD1	CASSQTGGNEQFF	TGTGCCAGCAGCCAGACAGGGGGCAATGAGCAGTTCTTC
TRBV9	NA	TRBJ2-5	NA	CASSPRRDWSQETQYF	TGTGCCAGCAGCCCGAGGCGGGACTGGAGTCAAGAGACCCAGTACTTC
TRBV27	NA	TRBJ1-2	NA	CASSLNREGYGYTF	TGTGCCAGCAGTTTAAACAGGGAAGGCTATGGCTACACCTTC
TRBV9	NA	TRBJ1-4	NA	CASSVGDSPAPNEKLFF	TGTGCCAGCAGCGTAGGGGACTCCCCAGCTCCCAATGAAAAACTGTTTTTT
TRBV7-9	NA	TRBJ1-2	NA	CASSLDYSYGYTF	TGTGCCAGCAGCTTAGACTATAGCTATGGCTACACCTTC
TRBV7-9	NA	TRBJ1-3	NA	CASSSIHRNSGNTIYF	TGTGCCAGCAGCTCCATCCACAGGAACTCTGGAAACACCATATATTTT
TRBV7-2	NA	TRBJ2-2	TRBD2	CASSFQAGDINTGELFF	TGTGCTAGCAGCTTTCAAGCGGGAGATATTAACACCGGGGAGCTGTTTTTT
TRBV28	NA	TRBJ1-1	TRBD1	CAVRSGTARNTEAFF	TGTGCCGTCCGTTCCGGGACAGCTAGGAACACTGAAGCTTTCTTT
TRBV16	NA	TRBJ1-4	TRBD1	CASSLWSRRQGLEKLFF	TGTGCCAGCAGCCTCTGGTCCCGGAGACAGGGACTTGAAAAACTGTTTTTT
TRBV5-1	NA	TRBJ2-4	NA	CASSLGGENIQYF	TGCGCCAGCAGCTTGGGGGGAGAAAACATTCAGTACTTC
TRBV3-1/TRBV3-2	NA	TRBJ2-2	TRBD2	CASSQLAATGELFF	TGTGCCAGCAGCCAGCTAGCGGCGACCGGGGAGCTGTTTTTT
TRBV28	NA	TRBJ2-1	TRBD2	CASSFPNLAGAYIEQFF	TGTGCCAGCAGTTTTCCCAACCTAGCGGGAGCTTATATTGAGCAGTTCTTC
TRBV19	NA	TRBJ1-1	NA	CASKRTGKNTEAFF	TGTGCCAGTAAAAGAACAGGGAAGAACACTGAAGCTTTCTTT
TRBV2	NA	TRBJ2-2	TRBD1	CASNGQGTNTGELFF	TGTGCCAGCAATGGACAGGGAACCAACACCGGGGAGCTGTTTTTT
TRBV4-1	NA	TRBJ1-2	TRBD1	CASSQDGTGPNYGYTF	TGCGCCAGCAGCCAAGATGGGACAGGACCTAACTATGGCTACACCTTC
TRBV6-1	NA	TRBJ2-2	TRBD1	CASSEQGANTGELFF	TGTGCCAGCAGTGAACAGGGGGCGAACACCGGGGAGCTGTTTTTT
TRBV3-1/TRBV3-2	NA	TRBJ1-2	NA	CASIDRPYYGYTF	TGTGCCAGCATAGACAGGCCCTACTATGGCTACACCTTC
TRBV6-6	NA	TRBJ2-6	NA	CASSPNSGANVLTF	TGTGCCAGCAGCCCCAACTCTGGGGCCAACGTCCTGACTTTC
TRBV5-4	NA	TRBJ1-6	TRBD1	CASSSGQRDSPLHF	TGTGCCAGCAGCTCGGGACAGCGGGATTCACCCCTCCACTTT
TRBV5-1	NA	TRBJ1-4	TRBD1	CASSLGQGKQNEKLFF	TGCGCCAGCAGCTTGGGACAGGGGAAACAAAATGAAAAACTGTTTTTT
TRBV11-2	once	TRBJ2-5	TRBD2	CASSSGGTRETQYF	TGTGCCAGCAGCTCGGGAGGGACGCGGGAGACCCAGTACTTC
TRBV11-3	NA	TRBJ1-1	NA	CASSFGVGTEAFF	TGTGCCAGCAGCTTTGGAGTTGGCACTGAAGCTTTCTTT
TRBV28	once	TRBJ1-2	NA	CASSPVERRNYGYTF	TGTGCCAGCAGTCCTGTGGAACGCAGGAACTATGGCTACACCTTC
TRBV7-6	NA	TRBJ2-7	TRBD2	CASSLGRGGRGEQYF	TGTGCCAGCAGCTTAGGCCGGGGGGGCCGAGGCGAGCAGTACTTC
TRBV15	NA	TRBJ1-3	NA	CATSSPGNTIYF	TGTGCCACCAGCTCTCCTGGAAACACCATATATTTT
TRBV3-1/TRBV3-2	NA	TRBJ1-4	TRBD1	CASSLRDRDNEKLFF	TGTGCCAGCAGCCTCCGGGACAGAGACAATGAAAAACTGTTTTTT
TRBV7-2	once	TRBJ2-7	TRBD2	CASSLDPSGSSYEQYF	TGTGCCAGCAGCTTAGATCCTAGCGGGTCTTCCTACGAGCAGTACTTC
TRBV6-1	NA	TRBJ2-1	TRBD1	CASSEDRVSYNEQFF	TGTGCCAGCAGTGAGGACAGGGTATCCTACAATGAGCAGTTCTTC
TRBV28	NA	TRBJ1-3	NA	CASSLSRFSSGNTIYF	TGTGCCAGCAGTTTATCCAGGTTCTCCTCTGGAAACACCATATATTTT
TRBV12-3/TRBV12-4	NA	TRBJ1-1	NA	CASSAYGDTEAFF	TGTGCCAGCAGCGCCTACGGGGACACTGAAGCTTTCTTT
TRBV21-1	NA	TRBJ2-7	NA	CASTGQSYEQYF	TGTGCCAGCACCGGACAGTCGTACGAGCAGTACTTC
TRBV5-4	NA	TRBJ2-3	TRBD1	CASSETGGFMNTQYF	TGTGCCAGCAGCGAAACAGGGGGATTCATGAATACGCAGTATTTT
TRBV7-2	NA	TRBJ2-1	TRBD2	CASRSGTSGSLNEQFF	TGTGCCAGCAGATCCGGGACTAGCGGGAGTTTAAATGAGCAGTTCTTC
TRBV7-3	NA	TRBJ2-3	TRBD2	CASSLERGLSDTQYF	TGTGCCAGCAGCTTAGAGCGGGGGCTGTCAGATACGCAGTATTTT
TRBV7-6	NA	TRBJ2-7	TRBD2	CASSLASGGPGEQYF	TGTGCCAGCAGCTTAGCTAGCGGGGGACCCGGGGAGCAGTACTTC
TRBV12-3/TRBV12-4	NA	TRBJ1-1	TRBD1	CASRGQGNTEAFF	TGTGCCAGCAGGGGACAGGGGAACACTGAAGCTTTCTTT
TRBV28	once	TRBJ1-5	NA	CASSLGQTSNQPQHF	TGTGCCAGCAGTTTAGGACAAACTAGCAATCAGCCCCAGCATTTT
TRBV5-1	NA	TRBJ2-7	NA	CASSLPGMEQYF	TGCGCCAGCAGCTTACCGGGTATGGAGCAGTACTTC
TRBV19	NA	TRBJ1-4	NA	CASSIYSTNEKLFF	TGTGCCAGTAGTATTTACTCGACTAATGAAAAACTGTTTTTT
TRBV11-2	NA	TRBJ2-1	NA	CASSFERSDEQFF	TGTGCCAGCAGCTTTGAAAGAAGCGATGAGCAGTTCTTC
TRBV7-3	NA	TRBJ1-1	NA	CASSPSNTMNTEAFF	TGTGCCAGCAGCCCGAGTAACACTATGAACACTGAAGCTTTCTTT
TRBV27	NA	TRBJ2-7	NA	CASSFSQGPYEQYF	TGTGCCAGCAGTTTTTCACAGGGACCCTACGAGCAGTACTTC
TRBV6-5	few	TRBJ2-7	NA	CASSYLPGPSYEQYF	TGTGCCAGCAGTTACCTTCCAGGTCCCTCCTACGAGCAGTACTTC
TRBV18	NA	TRBJ1-3	TRBD1	CASSPQGAGNTIYF	TGTGCCAGCTCACCGCAGGGGGCAGGAAACACCATATATTTT
TRBV9	NA	TRBJ1-6	TRBD1	CASSAGQGRVSSPLHF	TGTGCCAGCAGCGCGGGACAGGGTAGAGTTAGCTCACCCCTCCACTTT
TRBV27	NA	TRBJ2-5	NA	CASSLRTLETQYF	TGTGCCAGCAGTTTAAGAACTTTGGAGACCCAGTACTTC
TRBV7-2	NA	TRBJ1-1	TRBD1	CASIPSLLSGGNTEAFF	TGTGCCAGCATCCCATCGTTACTTTCAGGGGGCAACACTGAAGCTTTCTTT
TRBV6-2/TRBV6-3	few	TRBJ2-2	TRBD1	CASSTGTGGGSTGELFF	TGTGCCAGCAGTACCGGGACAGGCGGAGGGAGTACCGGGGAGCTGTTTTTT
TRBV3-1/TRBV3-2	NA	TRBJ1-5	NA	CASSRTNQPQHF	TGTGCCAGCAGTCGAACTAATCAGCCCCAGCATTTT
TRBV6-5	NA	TRBJ2-3	TRBD1	CASSVGQGPTDTQYF	TGTGCCAGCAGCGTTGGACAGGGCCCCACAGATACGCAGTATTTT
TRBV18	NA	TRBJ1-1	TRBD1	CASSRQGDTEAFF	TGTGCCAGCTCAAGGCAGGGGGACACTGAAGCTTTCTTT
TRBV2	NA	TRBJ2-1	TRBD2	CASGSGGAGEQFF	TGTGCCAGCGGTAGCGGGGGGGCTGGTGAGCAGTTCTTC
TRBV19	NA	TRBJ2-7	TRBD1	CASSNRARQGGEQYF	TGTGCCAGTAGTAATCGGGCGCGACAGGGCGGAGAGCAGTACTTC
TRBV18	NA	TRBJ2-7	NA	CASSPIQGSSSYEQYF	TGTGCCAGCTCACCGATACAGGGATCGAGCTCCTACGAGCAGTACTTC
TRBV18	NA	TRBJ1-3	TRBD1	CASSPDREARNTIYF	TGTGCCAGCTCACCGGACAGGGAAGCTAGAAACACCATATATTTT